The 27 T cell receptor beta chains in this list originate from one sample, sequenced in a study of T-cell memory formation after mild COVID-19. MiXCR was run by TCRdb on the 5' RACE reads, yielding one entry per CDR3 protein. In the table there are under 250,000 distinct CDR3 sequences, about 10% of which are singletons. Sequencing used PBMCs or a T cell subset sorted from them (not recorded which). The source is a man aged 18-30 years who had mild COVID-19 (a few samples of this study predate the infection). Cell type and time point are not known.

In this sample, this clonotype turned up a few times. The chain joins TRBV6-2 or TRBV6-3 to TRBJ2-7, with D perhaps TRBD1 or TRBD2 (5 bases each). CDR3 size: 19 residues. Germline values: CDR1 MNHEY, CDR2 SVGEGT. V was cut by 5 bases and J by 0 bases, with 26 bases left in between. CDR3 amino acids: CASSTLHRDGFSSSYEQYV. The CDR3 DNA follows: TGTGCCAGCAGTACACTACACCGGGACGGGTTTAGCAGCTCCTACGAGCAGTACGTC.

The chain recombines TRBV12-3 or TRBV12-4 with TRBJ1-6, with D possibly TRBD1 on 5 matching bases. The germline V and J ends were trimmed by 1 base and 6 bases, with 10 bases remaining between them. The CDR3 spans 15 residues. The CDR3 sequence: CASSLDAGINSPLHF. As DNA, the CDR3 is TGTGCCAGCAGTTTAGACGCAGGGATTAATTCACCCCTCCACTTT.

This clonotype has at least ten counts. This chain connects TRBV7-2 to TRBJ2-5; TRBD1 agrees at 7 bases. The CDR3 loop spans 14 amino acids. CDR1 and CDR2 (germline): SGHTA, FQGNSA. Germline trimming cut 5 bases from V and 1 base from J; bases unmatched to any gene: 4. CDR3 DNA: TGTGCCAGCAGCACCCGACAGGGCCAAGAGACCCAGTACTTC. Translated: CASSTRQGQETQYF.

This clonotype was detected a few times. V gene TRBV12-3 or TRBV12-4 combines with J gene TRBJ2-3, with D perhaps being TRBD1 or TRBD2 (5 bases each). The CDR3 is made up of 13 amino acids. V lost 4 bases to trimming and J lost 5 bases, with 10 bases between them. DNA for the CDR3: TGTGCCAGCAGTTCCGGGGCGGAAGATACGCAGTATTTT. Residues: CASSSGAEDTQYF.

The CDR3 is CAIRGTGNTEAFF. The CDR3 DNA is TGTGCCATCAGGGGGACAGGGAACACTGAAGCTTTCTTT. The chain recombines TRBV10-3 with TRBJ1-1; 8 bases are a match to TRBD1. Germline lookup yields CDR1 ENHRY and CDR2 SYGVKD. The V segment lost 6 bases and the J segment 1 base; nucleotides outside the gene matches: 1. This CDR3 region has 13 residues.

This clonotype was seen only a few times. The V call is TRBV24-1, the J call TRBJ2-1, with a weak D call TRBD2 (5 bases). The germline V gene encodes CDR1 KGHDR and CDR2 SFDVKD. There are 15 residues in the CDR3. The V and J ends lost 5 bases and 7 bases respectively, with 17 bases between them. The CDR3 DNA follows: TGTGCCACCAGTGGCGTTAGCGCCAATATAAATGAGCAGTTCTTC. Its translation is CATSGVSANINEQFF.

This clonotype was counted many times. The chain couples TRBV7-8 to TRBJ2-5; D call uncertain. Trimming removed 1 base from V and 3 bases from J, with 9 bases in between. The CDR3 spans 14 residues. Germline assignment: CDR1 SGHVS and CDR2 FQNEAQ. The chain's CDR3 is CASSLGGSKETQYF. Written as DNA, the CDR3 is TGTGCCAGCAGCTTAGGGGGATCAAAAGAGACCCAGTACTTC.

This clonotype was seen ten or more times. The chain joins TRBV7-6 to TRBJ2-4; D is unresolved. This CDR3 is built from 14 residues. The germline V gene has CDR1 SGHVS and CDR2 FNYEAQ. The V gene lost 4 bases and the J gene lost 9 bases, with 16 bases spanning the gap. CDR3 region: CASSSRVADGIQYF. The CDR3 nucleotides are TGTGCCAGCAGCTCTCGGGTGGCAGACGGCATTCAGTACTTC.

This clonotype has at least ten counts. V gene TRBV5-1 combines with J gene TRBJ2-5; weak D call: TRBD2 (7 bases). This CDR3 comprises 16 residues. In germline, CDR1 is SGHRS, CDR2 YFSETQ. With 0 bases removed from V and 1 base from J, the gap between germline ends came to 13 bases. CDR3 DNA sequence: TGCGCCAGCAGCTTGGCCGAGGGGGGGATCCAAGAGACCCAGTACTTC. This sequence encodes CASSLAEGGIQETQYF.

The chain couples TRBV5-1 to TRBJ1-1, with D possibly matching TRBD1 (6 bases). Trimming cost V 4 bases and J 1 base, with 11 bases left between them. Germline V lookup: CDR1 SGHRS, CDR2 YFSETQ. This CDR3 has 14 residues. The CDR3 reads CASSTTGSNTEAFF. As DNA, the CDR3 is TGCGCCAGCAGCACCACAGGGTCGAACACTGAAGCTTTCTTT.

This clonotype has more than one count but fewer than ten. The chain couples TRBV11-3 to TRBJ2-5, with a weak D call TRBD1 (5 bases). Germline V gives CDR1 SGHNT, CDR2 YENEEA. V was shortened by 1 base and J by 5 bases, with 14 bases between the two germline ends. The CDR3 totals 15 residues. Written as DNA, the CDR3 is TGTGCCAGCAGCTTAGGTGGCAGTTCAGGGGAGACCCAGTACTTC. Translated, it gives CASSLGGSSGETQYF. Complete variable domain (other parts from reference TRBV11-3 and TRBJ2-5): EAGVVQSPRYKIIEKKQPVAFWCNPISGHNTLYWYLQNLGQGPELLIRYENEEAVDDSQLPKDRFSAERLKGVDSTLKIQPAELGDSAVYLCASSLGGSSGETQYFGPGTRLLVL.

This rearrangement joins TRBV4-3 to TRBJ2-6; no definite D call. Trimming took off 0 bases at V and 2 bases at J, with 11 bases between the two ends. Germline CDR1 and CDR2: LGHNA and YSLEER. The CDR3 extends over 17 amino acids. The CDR3 DNA reads TGCGCCAGCAGCCAAGACTTAAGTCTAGCTGGGGCCAACGTCCTGACTTTC. It encodes CASSQDLSLAGANVLTF.

This clonotype has ten or more counts. The genes are TRBV9 and TRBJ1-3; unclear D gene. This CDR3 contains 17 residues. From germline, CDR1 is SGDLS and CDR2 YYNGEE. Trimming pared 4 bases from V and 0 bases from J, leaving 17 bases between. The CDR3 here is CASSSDSGPDSGNTIYF. CDR3 bases: TGTGCCAGCAGCTCAGACTCGGGCCCCGACTCTGGAAACACCATATATTTT.

The chain's CDR3 is CASSRQGDLAQPQHF. The CDR3 DNA sequence: TGTGCCAGCAGCCGGCAGGGCGATCTAGCTCAGCCCCAGCATTTT. This chain uses TRBV7-2 with TRBJ1-5; D may be TRBD1 (5 bases). Germline CDR1 and CDR2: SGHTA and FQGNSA. V was pared by 5 bases and J by 6 bases, with 17 bases between. This CDR3 spans 15 amino acids.

This clonotype was detected ten times or more. The junction differs from germline at one of its ends, possibly a read error. The chain has TRBV6-5 and TRBJ2-2; no definite D call. Per germline, CDR1 MNHEY and CDR2 SVGAGI. The CDR3 loop spans 13 amino acids. CDR3 loop: CASSYPPTRELFF. DNA for the CDR3: TGTGCCAGCAGTTACCCCCCCACCCGGGAGCTGTTTTTT.

This clonotype was detected many times. This sequence joins TRBV29-1 and TRBJ1-1; D possibly corresponds to TRBD1 (5 bases). Trimming removed 7 bases from V and 6 bases from J, with 15 bases in between. Per germline, CDR1 SQVTM and CDR2 ANQGSEA. The CDR3 consists of 12 residues. CDR3 coding DNA: TGCAGCGGAATACTGGCAGGGTCTGAAGCTTTCTTT. Amino acid sequence: CSGILAGSEAFF.

The CDR3 sequence: CSAKRIRDSPYEQYF. The CDR3 coding sequence is TGCAGTGCCAAACGGATCCGGGACAGCCCCTACGAGCAGTACTTC. The chain is built from TRBV20-1 and TRBJ2-7, with 7 bases aligning to TRBD1. The CDR3 is made up of 15 amino acids. Trimming at V came to 6 bases and at J to 2 bases, leaving 13 bases not matched to a gene. Germline lookup yields CDR1 DFQATT and CDR2 SNEGSKA (reference sequence).

The chain links TRBV12-3 or TRBV12-4 to TRBJ2-5, with D perhaps assigned TRBD1 or TRBD2 (6 bases each). The CDR3 is 14 amino acids. V was shortened by 5 bases and J by 9 bases, with 19 bases between the two germline ends. The CDR3 DNA is TGTGCCAGCAGTCTCCCGGGGGCGGGGTCACCCCAGTACTTC. This gives the protein CASSLPGAGSPQYF.

This clonotype was seen ten or more times. The chain links TRBV7-2 to TRBJ2-3; D ambiguous. There are 14 residues in the CDR3. Germline V lookup: CDR1 SGHTA, CDR2 FQGNSA. Between the trimmed V and J ends, which lost 1 base and 2 bases, there was a span of 7 bases. CDR3 DNA sequence: TGTGCCAGCAGCTTAGTTGTGATCACAGATACGCAGTATTTT. This gives the protein CASSLVVITDTQYF. Using reference TRBV7-2 and TRBJ2-3 for the parts outside the CDR3, the full variable domain is GAGVSQSPSNKVTEKGKDVELRCDPISGHTALYWYRQSLGQGLEFLIYFQGNSAPDKSGLPSDRFSAERTGGSVSTLTIQRTQQEDSAVYLCASSLVVITDTQYFGPGTRLTVL.

The rearrangement links TRBV12-3 or TRBV12-4 to TRBJ2-1, with D perhaps matching TRBD1 or TRBD2 (6 bases each). CDR3 length: 16 amino acids. Trimming left V 5 bases short and J 3 bases short, with 17 bases between. This chain's CDR3 is CASSRRQAGGYNEQFF. The DNA for the CDR3 is TGTGCCAGCAGTCGCCGACAGGCCGGGGGCTACAATGAGCAGTTCTTC.

This clonotype was found a few times. V is TRBV5-1 and J is TRBJ2-3; D gene ambiguous. Germline V gene sequence: CDR1 SGHRS, CDR2 YFSETQ. CDR3 length equals 15 residues. Trimming left V 0 bases short and J 0 bases short, with 8 bases between. Written as DNA, the CDR3 is TGCGCCAGCAGCTTGGCCGTGGTCAGCACAGATACGCAGTATTTT. It encodes CASSLAVVSTDTQYF.

The chain's CDR3 is CASSYGGPNSPLHF. The CDR3 DNA reads as TGTGCCAGCAGTTACGGGGGGCCGAATTCACCCCTCCACTTT. The chain uses TRBV6-5 and TRBJ1-6; D might be TRBD1 (6 bases). The CDR3 contains 14 residues. Germline lookup yields CDR1 MNHEY and CDR2 SVGAGI. The V and J ends lost 2 bases and 7 bases respectively, with 9 bases between them.

The table lists this clonotype with a few counts. This chain connects TRBV3-1 to TRBJ2-3; D gene unclear. Germline CDR1 is LGHDT and CDR2 is YNNKEL (reference sequence). The V end lost 1 base, the J end lost 1 base, and 12 bases lay between the germline ends. The CDR3 runs 16 residues. CDR3 DNA: TGTGCCAGCAGCCAAGGATTCGGGTCCCGCACAGATACGCAGTATTTT. Translation gives CASSQGFGSRTDTQYF.

This chain connects TRBV27 to TRBJ1-6; TRBD1 matches at 9 bases. The V and J ends lost 8 bases and 9 bases, in that order; junction bases with no gene match: 11. Germline V gene data show CDR1 as MNHEY and CDR2 as SMNVEV (reference sequence). There are 15 residues in the CDR3. The CDR3 reads CASRQSGTGRSPLHF. In DNA form, the CDR3 reads TGTGCCAGCCGACAATCCGGGACAGGGCGTTCACCCCTCCACTTT.

This clonotype was seen more than once but under ten times. The gene calls are TRBV29-1 and TRBJ2-3, with D tentatively TRBD1 or TRBD2 (5 bases each). The CDR3 has 13 amino acids. The V end lost 5 bases, the J end lost 2 bases, and 11 bases lay between the germline ends. Germline assignment: CDR1 SQVTM and CDR2 ANQGSEA. The chain's CDR3 is CSVSGRLTDTQYF. CDR3 DNA: TGCAGCGTTTCGGGACGGCTCACAGATACGCAGTATTTT.

V gene TRBV20-1 combines with J gene TRBJ1-4, with D possibly TRBD1 on 6 matching bases. CDR1 is DFQATT and CDR2 is SNEGSKA in the germline V gene (reference sequence). The CDR3 has 13 residues. Trimming removed 5 bases from V and 4 bases from J, with 11 bases in between. In DNA form, the CDR3 reads TGCAGTGCTTTACAGGGAAGTAATGAAAAACTGTTTTTT. This sequence encodes CSALQGSNEKLFF.

This clonotype came up a few times. The chain links TRBV5-1 to TRBJ1-1; D may be TRBD1 (5 bases). CDR1 and CDR2 (germline): SGHRS, YFSETQ. This CDR3 region has 16 residues. Trimming shortened V by 0 bases and J by 1 base, and 13 bases separated the two germline ends. CDR3 residues: CASSLDGGDGNTEAFF. For the CDR3, the DNA is TGCGCCAGCAGCTTGGATGGGGGGGACGGGAACACTGAAGCTTTCTTT.